These 20 T cell receptor beta chains share one sample of origin, sequenced in a study of control samples from healthy donors and cancer patients. Measured with immunoSEQ multiplex PCR; TCRdb has only the in-frame clones, and not every one. Altogether some 76,000 clones are present, approximately 91% being singletons, with the ten largest covering 9.5%. The sample taken for sequencing was PBMCs. The receptors were sampled from a woman between 45 and 60 years old with colorectal cancer.

The rearrangement links TRBV18 to TRBJ2-1, with TRBD2 matching 12 bases. The CDR3 is 15 amino acids. V shed 8 bases, J shed 8 bases, and the junction held 10 bases outside the gene matches. Germline values: CDR1 KGHSH, CDR2 LQKENI. The CDR3 nucleotides read TGTGCCAGCGCGTCGGGACTAGCGGGTGGGTATGAGCAGTTCTTC. This sequence encodes CASASGLAGGYEQFF. Full variable domain (remainder filled in from reference TRBV18 and TRBJ2-1): NAGVMQNPRHLVRRRGQEARLRCSPMKGHSHVYWYRQLPEEGLKFMVYLQKENIIDESGMPKERFSAEFPKEGPSILRIQQVVRGDSAAYFCASASGLAGGYEQFFGPGTRLTVL.

V and J are TRBV5-5 and TRBJ2-7; tentatively, D is TRBD2 (5 bases). Germline CDR1 is SGHKS and CDR2 is YYEKEE (reference sequence). Between the trimmed V and J ends, which lost 4 bases and 6 bases, there was a span of 14 bases. This CDR3 contains 13 residues. The CDR3 region is CASSPEGTSEQYV. CDR3 nucleotides: TGTGCCAGCAGCCCAGAGGGTACGAGCGAGCAGTACGTC.

The rearrangement joins TRBV7-2 to TRBJ2-5; 11 nucleotides align to TRBD2. This CDR3 comprises 15 residues. CDR1 and CDR2 from the germline V gene are SGHTA and FQGNSA. V was pared by 1 base and J by 6 bases, with 4 bases of the junction left unmatched. In DNA form, the CDR3 reads TGTGCCAGCAGCTTAGAAGGGACTAGCGGCAAGACCCAGTACTTC. Translation gives CASSLEGTSGKTQYF.

The rearrangement links TRBV7-9 to TRBJ1-3, with D possibly matching TRBD1 (6 bases). Per the germline V gene, CDR1 is SEHNR and CDR2 is FQNEAQ (reference sequence). V lost 7 bases to trimming and J lost 6 bases, with 19 bases between them. The CDR3 runs to 15 residues. In DNA, the CDR3 is TGTGCCAGCATCCTATCCCGGGGGGGGCTAAACACCATATATTTT. Amino acids: CASILSRGGLNTIYF.

The V gene is TRBV6-5, the J gene TRBJ1-1, with D hard to call. Trimming removed 0 bases from V and 0 bases from J, with 11 bases in between. The CDR3 extends over 16 amino acids. Germline assignment: CDR1 MNHEY and CDR2 SVGAGI. The CDR3 sequence is CASSYSMILMNTEAFF. CDR3 nucleotide sequence: TGTGCCAGCAGTTACTCTATGATCTTAATGAACACTGAAGCTTTCTTT.

This clone came up once. This chain connects TRBV18 to TRBJ1-1; 7 bases are shared with TRBD1. CDR1 and CDR2 (germline): KGHSH, LQKENI. The CDR3 extends over 15 amino acids. V lost 0 bases to trimming and J lost 1 base; unmatched junction nucleotides: 2. In DNA, the CDR3 is TGTGCCAGCTCACCACCGACAGGGACGAACACTGAAGCTTTCTTT. This sequence encodes CASSPPTGTNTEAFF.

The chain joins TRBV6-5 to TRBJ2-1; D is uncertain. The CDR3 spans 15 residues. Germline V gene sequence: CDR1 MNHEY, CDR2 SVGAGI. Trimming shortened V by 6 bases and J by 3 bases, and 15 bases separated the two germline ends. The CDR3 sequence: CASRKADAGYNEQFF. CDR3 sequence (DNA): TGTGCCAGCAGGAAGGCGGACGCCGGCTACAATGAGCAGTTCTTC.

This sequence joins TRBV7-9 and TRBJ1-5; the match to TRBD1 covers 9 bases. CDR3 length: 15 amino acids. The germline gives CDR1 SEHNR, CDR2 FQNEAQ (reference sequence). Trimming removed 5 bases from V and 7 bases from J; junction bases left unmatched: 9. CDR3 region: CASSQTGGRGQPQHF. The DNA for the CDR3 is TGTGCCAGCAGCCAGACAGGGGGGAGAGGGCAGCCCCAGCATTTT.

The rearrangement links TRBV15 to TRBJ2-2, with 12 bases aligning to TRBD2. V lost 6 bases and J lost 4; bases outside the gene matches: 3. The CDR3 consists of 15 residues. Germline assignment: CDR1 LNHNV and CDR2 YYDKDF (reference sequence). The CDR3 region is CATREGLAGTGELFF. The CDR3 DNA reads as TGTGCCACCAGAGAGGGACTAGCGGGCACCGGGGAGCTGTTTTTT.

The rearrangement uses TRBV6-5 and TRBJ1-1, with D tentatively TRBD1 (6 bases). Trimming left V 2 bases short and J 5 bases short, with 18 bases between. Germline V CDR1 and CDR2: MNHEY, SVGAGI. The CDR3 spans 16 residues. The CDR3 is CASSYTKGGVSTEAFF. CDR3 nucleotides: TGTGCCAGCAGTTACACGAAGGGGGGGGTTAGTACTGAAGCTTTCTTT.

The chain couples TRBV7-8 to TRBJ2-3; 14 nucleotides line up with TRBD2. V lost 5 bases and J lost 10; bases outside the gene matches: 20. CDR3 size: 19 residues. Per germline, CDR1 SGHVS and CDR2 FQNEAQ. CDR3 loop: CASSATSGGALVVFFAQYF. In DNA, the CDR3 is TGTGCCAGCAGCGCGACTAGCGGGGGGGCCCTAGTCGTTTTTTTTGCGCAGTATTTT.

The chain links TRBV5-1 to TRBJ2-7; D might be TRBD1 (6 bases). V was trimmed by 0 bases and J by 7 bases, leaving 20 bases between them. Germline lookup yields CDR1 SGHRS and CDR2 YFSETQ. This CDR3 is built from 16 residues. The CDR3 is CASSLGVDRDTEEQYV. The CDR3 DNA is TGCGCCAGCAGCTTGGGGGTGGACAGAGATACGGAAGAGCAGTACGTC.

This clone has only one observation. The chain recombines TRBV4-2 with TRBJ1-5, with D maybe TRBD1 (5 bases). V lost 0 bases and J lost 6, with 6 bases in between. CDR1 is LGHNA, CDR2 YNFKEQ, per germline. The CDR3 runs to 13 residues. The chain's CDR3 is CASSQDGGQPQHF. The CDR3 DNA reads TGTGCCAGCAGCCAAGATGGGGGTCAGCCCCAGCATTTT.

The CDR3 DNA reads TGTGCCAGCAGTCCTGGGACGGCCGGGGAGCTGTTTTTT. Its protein product is CASSPGTAGELFF. The chain links TRBV12-3 or TRBV12-4 to TRBJ2-2, with D perhaps matching TRBD1 or TRBD2 (5 bases each). The V end lost 5 bases, the J end lost 6 bases, and 10 bases lay between the germline ends. The CDR3 runs to 13 residues.

The CDR3 DNA reads as TGTGCCAGCAGTTTAGGGTTGGCGGGGGGCACAGATACGCAGTATTTT. This encodes CASSLGLAGGTDTQYF. This chain joins TRBV28 and TRBJ2-3; 7 bases agree with TRBD2. The germline gives CDR1 MDHEN, CDR2 SYDVKM. Trimming at V came to 2 bases and at J to 1 base, leaving 6 bases not matched to a gene. The CDR3 extends over 16 amino acids.

The chain carries TRBV14 and TRBJ2-7; D remains ambiguous. The CDR3 is 12 amino acids. The germline gives CDR1 SGHDN, CDR2 FVKESK. The V end lost 4 bases, the J end lost 2 bases, and 6 bases lay between the germline ends. The CDR3 region is CASSRLPYEQYV. Written as DNA, the CDR3 is TGTGCCAGCAGCCGACTCCCCTACGAGCAGTACGTC.

The J gene is TRBJ2-3, the V gene TRBV18; tentatively, D is TRBD1 (5 bases). Trimming took off 2 bases at V and 2 bases at J, with 5 bases between the two ends. The germline CDR1 and CDR2 sequences are KGHSH and LQKENI. The CDR3 is 13 amino acids. CDR3 sequence: CASSPGATDTQYF. In DNA form, the CDR3 reads TGTGCCAGCTCACCAGGGGCCACAGATACGCAGTATTTT.

The chain combines TRBV19 with TRBJ2-1; a weak D match, TRBD2 (6 bases). Trimming shortened V by 5 bases and J by 11 bases, and 10 bases separated the two germline ends. The germline gives CDR1 LNHDA, CDR2 SQIVND (reference sequence). The CDR3 has 11 residues. The CDR3 region is CASSGGSQQFF. The CDR3 DNA is TGTGCCAGTAGTGGGGGGTCACAGCAGTTCTTC.

This clone appeared a single time. CDR3: CASEKDLNYGYTF. In DNA form, the CDR3 reads TGTGCCAGCGAGAAGGACCTAAACTATGGCTACACCTTC. The chain uses TRBV12-3 or TRBV12-4 and TRBJ1-2, with D unclear. This CDR3 spans 13 amino acids. Trimming pared 8 bases from V and 2 bases from J, leaving 12 bases between.

This clone was recorded once. The J gene is TRBJ2-3, the V gene TRBV4-3; the D gene is possibly TRBD2 (6 bases). There are 15 residues in the CDR3. Germline V lookup: CDR1 LGHNA, CDR2 YSLEER. Trimming removed 1 base from V and 0 bases from J, with 8 bases in between. The CDR3, as DNA: TGCGCCAGCAGCCAAGCGGGGGTTAGCACAGATACGCAGTATTTT. Translating it yields CASSQAGVSTDTQYF.